Listed here are 10 T cell receptor beta chains from one sample, sequenced in a study of OX40 agonist ivuxolimab in advanced cancers. The data were produced by immunoSEQ multiplex PCR, yet TCRdb's version contains in-frame clones alone and is incomplete. The sample lists fewer than 65,000 clones; 91% were seen once. Source: CD4+ or CD8+ T cells sorted from blood, taken in a trial of the OX40 agonist ivuxolimab. The receptors were sampled from an adult with an advanced solid tumor such as melanoma, head and neck, liver or kidney cancer.

The chain carries TRBV28 and TRBJ2-5; D unclear. Germline assignment: CDR1 MDHEN and CDR2 SYDVKM. The V gene lost 6 bases and the J gene lost 3 bases, with 14 bases spanning the gap. The CDR3 is 14 residues long. The CDR3 sequence is CASSRPGYEETQYF. DNA of the CDR3: TGTGCCAGCAGCCGGCCCGGGTATGAAGAGACCCAGTACTTC.

This chain links TRBV2 with TRBJ1-5; D call uncertain. The CDR3 covers 15 residues. Germline loops: CDR1 SNHLY, CDR2 FYNNEI. Trimming removed 3 bases at V and 0 bases at J, with 9 bases between. DNA of the CDR3: TGTGCCAGCAGTGACCCAAGGGATAGCAATCAGCCCCAGCATTTT. This sequence encodes CASSDPRDSNQPQHF.

V is TRBV5-6 and J is TRBJ1-1; 7 bases agree with TRBD1. In germline, CDR1 is SGHDT, CDR2 YYEEEE. V shed 4 bases and J 8 bases; nucleotides not matched to a gene: 14. This CDR3 spans 15 amino acids. The CDR3 nucleotides read TGTGCCAGCAGCCCGACTACTAGGACAGGATTAGAAGCTTTCTTT. Translated: CASSPTTRTGLEAFF. Together with reference TRBV5-6 and TRBJ1-1, the CDR3 gives the full variable domain: DAGVTQSPTHLIKTRGQQVTLRCSPKSGHDTVSWYQQALGQGPQFIFQYYEEEERQRGNFPDRFSGHQFPNYSSELNVNALLLGDSALYLCASSPTTRTGLEAFFGQGTRLTVV.

The J gene is TRBJ2-7, the V gene TRBV7-6, with TRBD1 matching over 8 bases. Germline V gene sequence: CDR1 SGHVS, CDR2 FNYEAQ. Losses at the gene ends were 1 base for V and 4 bases for J; bases not matched to a gene: 6. The CDR3 extends over 15 amino acids. CDR3 nucleotide sequence: TGTGCCAGCAGCTTAGATCCGGGACAGGTATACGAGCAGTACTTC. It specifies CASSLDPGQVYEQYF. The complete variable domain, with remaining parts taken from reference TRBV7-6 and TRBJ2-7, reads GAGVSQSPRYKVTKRGQDVALRCDPISGHVSLYWYRQALGQGPEFLTYFNYEAQQDKSGLPNDRFSAERPEGSISTLTIQRTEQRDSAMYRCASSLDPGQVYEQYFGPGTRLTVT.

This clone is labeled medium-sized. The chain is built from TRBV19 and TRBJ1-1; possible D gene TRBD1, 5 bases. Germline V lookup: CDR1 LNHDA, CDR2 SQIVND (reference sequence). Trimming removed 3 bases from V and 8 bases from J, with 10 bases in between. The CDR3 runs 12 residues. CDR3 protein: CASSMGVAEAFF. The DNA for the CDR3 is TGTGCCAGTAGTATGGGGGTGGCAGAAGCTTTCTTT.

The chain joins TRBV28 to TRBJ1-2; TRBD1 matches 8 bases. Trimming at V came to 3 bases and at J to 3 bases, leaving 3 bases not matched to a gene. This CDR3 has 14 residues. The germline gives CDR1 MDHEN, CDR2 SYDVKM. The CDR3, as DNA: TGTGCCAGCAGTTTGACAGGGGAGGACTATGGCTACACCTTC. Translating it yields CASSLTGEDYGYTF.

The genes are TRBV15 and TRBJ1-4, with TRBD1 identical over 8 bases. The CDR3 has 16 residues. Germline V CDR1 and CDR2: LNHNV, YYDKDF (reference sequence). Trimming at V came to 4 bases and at J to 8 bases, leaving 12 bases not matched to a gene. The CDR3 DNA reads as TGTGCCACCAGCATACTCCGGACAGGGCCTGGGGAAAAACTGTTTTTT. This translates into CATSILRTGPGEKLFF.

The J gene is TRBJ2-2, the V gene TRBV4-1; the match to TRBD1 covers 7 bases. Germline V gene data show CDR1 as MGHRA and CDR2 as YSYEKL. The CDR3 runs to 18 residues. J was trimmed by 4 bases and V by 4 bases; bases with no gene match: 15. The CDR3: CASSPSAPGQIGTGELFF. In nucleotides, the CDR3 is TGCGCCAGCAGCCCGTCAGCCCCGGGACAGATAGGCACCGGGGAGCTGTTTTTT.

The rearrangement links TRBV7-2 to TRBJ1-5, with D perhaps matching TRBD1 (5 bases). The V end was cut by 5 bases, the J end by 3 bases, with 11 bases between. The length of the CDR3 is 14 residues. Germline V CDR1 and CDR2: SGHTA, FQGNSA. The CDR3 sequence: CASSADSFNQPQHF. DNA for the CDR3: TGTGCCAGCAGCGCTGACAGTTTCAATCAGCCCCAGCATTTT.

The V call is TRBV6-1, the J call TRBJ1-6; 9 nucleotides match TRBD1. V trimming: 0 bases; J trimming: 9 bases; junction bases outside the gene matches: 9. The CDR3 is 17 residues long. CDR1 is MNHNS and CDR2 is SASEGT in the germline V gene. CDR3 amino acids: CASSEALSDRGSSPLHF. In nucleotides, the CDR3 is TGTGCCAGCAGTGAAGCGCTTTCGGACAGGGGTAGTTCACCCCTCCACTTT.